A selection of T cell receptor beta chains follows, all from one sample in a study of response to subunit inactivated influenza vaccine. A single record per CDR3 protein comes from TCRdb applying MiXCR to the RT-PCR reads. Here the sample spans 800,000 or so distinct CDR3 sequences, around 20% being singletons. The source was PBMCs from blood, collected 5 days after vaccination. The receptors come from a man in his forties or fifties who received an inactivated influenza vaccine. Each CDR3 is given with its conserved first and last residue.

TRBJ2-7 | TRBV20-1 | CSARDRIYYEQYF
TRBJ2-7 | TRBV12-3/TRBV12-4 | CASSLAFRYEQYF
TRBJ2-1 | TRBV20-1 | CSRTDSYNEQFF
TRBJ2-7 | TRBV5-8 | CASRNGGVAGYEQYF
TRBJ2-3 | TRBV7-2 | CASSPRLAGDTQYF
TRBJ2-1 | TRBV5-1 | CASSRTGQQTPYNEQFF
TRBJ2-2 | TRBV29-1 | CSVVHNTGELFF
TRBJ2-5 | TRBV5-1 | CASSTGLETQYF
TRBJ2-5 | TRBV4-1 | CASSQEGLAETQYF
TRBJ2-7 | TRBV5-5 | CASSAAVGEPYEQYF
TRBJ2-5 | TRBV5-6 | CASSSPGQGIGETQYF
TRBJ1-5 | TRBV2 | CASRVRADSNQPQHF
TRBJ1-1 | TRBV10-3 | CAISESPGETEAFF
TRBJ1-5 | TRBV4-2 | CASSQDGGAGQPQHF
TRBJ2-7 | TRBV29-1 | CSVDGTDYEQYF
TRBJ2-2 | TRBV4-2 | CASSQESAGELFF